The 4 T cell receptor beta chains below were found in one sample sequenced in a study of Graves' ophthalmopathy and Graves' hyperthyroidism. CDR3 regions of TCR beta were amplified from RNA transcripts. After a first-round RT-PCR with HTBI primers, a second-round multiplex PCR was run. A single record per CDR3 protein comes from TCRdb applying MiXCR to the multiplex PCR reads. The sample shows over 650,000 distinct CDR3 sequences, roughly 39% of them seen only once. Sequencing was done on a sample of peripheral blood. The source of these receptors is an adult man with Graves' ophthalmopathy.

This clonotype has a count of ten or more. The junction does not match germline at one end; this may be a read error. This chain connects TRBV10-3 to TRBJ2-6; perhaps D is TRBD1 or TRBD2 (5 bases each). CDR1 and CDR2 (germline): ENHRY, SYGVKD. This CDR3 region has 17 residues. CDR3 protein: CASSSSGTRSGANVLTF. The CDR3 coding sequence is TGTGCCAGCAGTTCCTCCGGGACGCGGTCTGGGGCCAACGTCCTGACTTTC.

V gene TRBV4-1 combines with J gene TRBJ2-7, with 8 bases identical to TRBD2. V lost 3 bases, J lost 0 bases, and 4 bases stayed unmatched. The CDR3 is 15 amino acids. Germline CDR1 reads MGHRA; CDR2 reads YSYEKL. CDR3 coding DNA: TGCGCCAGCAGCCAGTCACTAGCGGCCTCCTACGAGCAGTACTTC. Translating gives CASSQSLAASYEQYF.

This clonotype was seen a few times. The chain couples TRBV12-5 to TRBJ1-5; D is possibly TRBD1 (6 bases). The CDR3 consists of 15 residues. V shed 2 bases and J shed 6 bases, with 14 bases lying between them. The germline V gene has CDR1 LGHNT and CDR2 FRNRAP. The DNA of the CDR3 is TGTGCTAGTGGTTTGCTCGGACAGAGGAGTCAGCCCCAGCATTTT. Its translation is CASGLLGQRSQPQHF.

The chain recombines TRBV10-3 with TRBJ1-2; 8 bases map to TRBD1. V lost 6 bases, J lost 12 bases, and 9 bases stayed unmatched. Germline-derived CDR1 and CDR2 are ENHRY and SYGVKD. This CDR3 spans 12 amino acids. CDR3 bases: TGTGCCATCAGCACAGGGGGACTCGGAAACACCTTC. This translates into CAISTGGLGNTF.